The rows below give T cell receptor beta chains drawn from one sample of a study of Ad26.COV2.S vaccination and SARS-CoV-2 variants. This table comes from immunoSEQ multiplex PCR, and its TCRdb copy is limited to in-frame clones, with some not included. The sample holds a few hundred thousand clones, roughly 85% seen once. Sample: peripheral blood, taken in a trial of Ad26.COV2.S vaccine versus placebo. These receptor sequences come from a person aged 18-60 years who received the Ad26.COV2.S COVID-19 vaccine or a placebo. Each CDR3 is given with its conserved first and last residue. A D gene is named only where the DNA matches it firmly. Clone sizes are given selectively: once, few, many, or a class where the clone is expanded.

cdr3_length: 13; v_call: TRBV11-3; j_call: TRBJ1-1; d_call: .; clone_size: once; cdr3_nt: TGTGCCAGCAGCCACGGGCGGAACACTGAAGCTTTCTTT; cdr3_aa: CASSHGRNTEAFF
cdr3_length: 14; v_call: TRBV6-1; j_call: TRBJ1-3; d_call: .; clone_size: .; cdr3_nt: TGTGCCAGCAGTGAATCTGGGCCCGGAAACACCATATATTTT; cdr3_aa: CASSESGPGNTIYF
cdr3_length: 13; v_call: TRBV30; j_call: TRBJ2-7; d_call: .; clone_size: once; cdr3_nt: TGTGCCTGGAGACACGACCTATCGGGGGAGCAGTACTTC; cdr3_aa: CAWRHDLSGEQYF
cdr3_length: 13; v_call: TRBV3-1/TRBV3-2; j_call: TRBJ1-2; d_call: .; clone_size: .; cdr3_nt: TGTGCCAGCAGCCCGCTCGCAAAAAATGGCTACACCTTC; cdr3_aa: CASSPLAKNGYTF
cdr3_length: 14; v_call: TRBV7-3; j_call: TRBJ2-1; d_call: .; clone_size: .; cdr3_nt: TGTGCCAGCAGCTTGGCAGGGTCCTACAATGAGCAGTTCTTC; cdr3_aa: CASSLAGSYNEQFF
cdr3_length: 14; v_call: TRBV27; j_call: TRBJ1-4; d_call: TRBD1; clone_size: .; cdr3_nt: TGTGCCAGCAGTTCGACAGGGGTAAATGAAAAACTGTTTTTT; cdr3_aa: CASSSTGVNEKLFF
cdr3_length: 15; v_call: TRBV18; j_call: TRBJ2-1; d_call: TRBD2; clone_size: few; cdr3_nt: TGTGCCAGCTCCCTTGACGGGGGGGCGTACAATGAGCAGTTCTTC; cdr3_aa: CASSLDGGAYNEQFF
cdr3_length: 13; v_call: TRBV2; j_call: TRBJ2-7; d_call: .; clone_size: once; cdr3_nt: TGTGCCAGCAGTGAGGGGACCTCCTACGAGCAGTACTTC; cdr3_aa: CASSEGTSYEQYF
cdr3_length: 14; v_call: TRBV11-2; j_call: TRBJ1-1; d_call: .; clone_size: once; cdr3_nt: TGTGCCAGCACCTCGGATGTGAGCGTTTCGGTAGCTTTCTTT; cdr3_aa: CASTSDVSVSVAFF
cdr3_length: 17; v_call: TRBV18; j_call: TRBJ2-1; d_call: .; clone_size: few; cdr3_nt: TGTGCCAGCTCACCACGGCGAGGGTCGACAGGTAACAATGAGCAGTTCTTC; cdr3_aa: CASSPRRGSTGNNEQFF
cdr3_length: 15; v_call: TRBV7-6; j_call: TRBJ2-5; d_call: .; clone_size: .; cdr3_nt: TGTGCCAGCAGCCCCCTGAGTTTGAACCAAGAGACCCAGTACTTC; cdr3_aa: CASSPLSLNQETQYF
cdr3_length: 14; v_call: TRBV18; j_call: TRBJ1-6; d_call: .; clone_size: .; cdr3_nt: TGTGCCAGCTCACCCGGGGGTGGAAATTCACCCCTCCACTTT; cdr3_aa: CASSPGGGNSPLHF
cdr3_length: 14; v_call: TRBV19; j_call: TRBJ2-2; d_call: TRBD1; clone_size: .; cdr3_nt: TGTGCCAGTAAAGGGCAGGGGGCTTCGGGGGAGCTGTTTTTT; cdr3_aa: CASKGQGASGELFF
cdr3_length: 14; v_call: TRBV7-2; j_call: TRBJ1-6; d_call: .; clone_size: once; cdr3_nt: TGTGCCAGCAGCTTAGACCAGACTAGTTCACCCCTCCACTTT; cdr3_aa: CASSLDQTSSPLHF
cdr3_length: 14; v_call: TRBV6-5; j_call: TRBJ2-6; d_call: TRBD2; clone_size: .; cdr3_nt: TGTGCCAGCAGCCTCTCTAGCGGGGGGGTCGTCCTGACTTTC; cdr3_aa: CASSLSSGGVVLTF
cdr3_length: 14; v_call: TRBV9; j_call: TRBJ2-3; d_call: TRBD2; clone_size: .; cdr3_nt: TGTGCCAGCACTAGCGGGAGTAGCACAGATACGCAGTATTTT; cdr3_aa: CASTSGSSTDTQYF
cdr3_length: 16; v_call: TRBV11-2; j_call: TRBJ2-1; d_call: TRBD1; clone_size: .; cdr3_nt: TGTGCCAGCAGCTTAGATGGGGGACAGGGGAGCAATGAGCAGTTCTTC; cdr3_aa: CASSLDGGQGSNEQFF
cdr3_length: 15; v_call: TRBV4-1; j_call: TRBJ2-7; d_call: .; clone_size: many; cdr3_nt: TGCGCCAGCAGCCAACCGACAAGTAGTACCCCCGAGCAGTACTTC; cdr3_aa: CASSQPTSSTPEQYF
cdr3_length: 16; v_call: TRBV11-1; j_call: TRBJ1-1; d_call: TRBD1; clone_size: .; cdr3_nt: TGTGCCAGCAGCTTAGGCGGACCGGGACAGGGAGCTGAAGCTTTCTTT; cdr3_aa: CASSLGGPGQGAEAFF
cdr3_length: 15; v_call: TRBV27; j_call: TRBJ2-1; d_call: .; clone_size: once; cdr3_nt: TGTGCCAGTCATCCTCTGGACAGCTCCTACAATGAGCAGTTCTTC; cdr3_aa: CASHPLDSSYNEQFF
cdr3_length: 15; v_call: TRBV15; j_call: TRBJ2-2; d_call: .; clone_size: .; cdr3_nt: TGTGCCACCAGCAGAGCAAGAGGATATTCCGGGGAGCTGTTTTTT; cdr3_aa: CATSRARGYSGELFF
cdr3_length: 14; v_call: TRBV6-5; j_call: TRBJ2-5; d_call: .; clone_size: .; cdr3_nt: TGTGCCAGCAGTTACTCGAGTCGCACCGAGACCCAGTACTTC; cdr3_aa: CASSYSSRTETQYF
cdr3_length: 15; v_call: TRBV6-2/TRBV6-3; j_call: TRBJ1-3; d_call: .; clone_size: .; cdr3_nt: TGTGCCAGCAGTTACCCCGGGACCTCTGGAAACACCATATATTTT; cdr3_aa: CASSYPGTSGNTIYF
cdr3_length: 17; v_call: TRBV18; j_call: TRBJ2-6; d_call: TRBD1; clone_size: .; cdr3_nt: TGTGCCAGCTCACCTACAGGGGGCTCAGGTGGGGCCAACGTCCTGACTTTC; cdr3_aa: CASSPTGGSGGANVLTF
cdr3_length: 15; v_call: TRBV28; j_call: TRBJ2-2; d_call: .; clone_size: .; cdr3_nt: TGTGCCAGCACTTTCGATGGGATCCACACCGGGGAGCTGTTTTTT; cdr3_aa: CASTFDGIHTGELFF
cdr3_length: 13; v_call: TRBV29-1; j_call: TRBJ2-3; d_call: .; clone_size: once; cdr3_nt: TGCAGCGTTGATGAGCGGGGCACAGATACGCAGTATTTT; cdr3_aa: CSVDERGTDTQYF
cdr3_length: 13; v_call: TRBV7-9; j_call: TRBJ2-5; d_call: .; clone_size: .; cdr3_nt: TGTGCCAGCATCCCCCCGTATGGAGAGACCCAGTACTTC; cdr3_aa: CASIPPYGETQYF
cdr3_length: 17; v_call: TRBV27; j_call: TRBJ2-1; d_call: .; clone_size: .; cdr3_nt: TGTGCCAGCAGTTTATGGCCACGTGTTAGCTCCTACAATGAGCAGTTCTTC; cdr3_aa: CASSLWPRVSSYNEQFF
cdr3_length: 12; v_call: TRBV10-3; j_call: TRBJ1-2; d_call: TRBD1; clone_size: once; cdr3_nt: TGTGCCATCAGGGACAGGGACTATGGCTACACCTTC; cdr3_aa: CAIRDRDYGYTF
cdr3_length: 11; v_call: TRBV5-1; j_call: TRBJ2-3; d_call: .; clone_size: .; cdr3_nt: TGCGCCAGCAGCTTGGAGTATACGCAGTATTTT; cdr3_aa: CASSLEYTQYF
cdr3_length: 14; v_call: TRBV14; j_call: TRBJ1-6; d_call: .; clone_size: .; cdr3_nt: TGTGCCAGCAGCTTCCGGTACAGTCATTCACCCCTCCACTTT; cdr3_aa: CASSFRYSHSPLHF
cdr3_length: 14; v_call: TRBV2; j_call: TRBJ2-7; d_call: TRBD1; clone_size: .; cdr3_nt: TGTGCCAGCAGTGATCAGGACAGGGTCCACGAGCAGTACTTC; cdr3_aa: CASSDQDRVHEQYF
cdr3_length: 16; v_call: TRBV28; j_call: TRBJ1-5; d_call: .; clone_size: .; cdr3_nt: TGTGCCAGCAGAGGAGGGCACACGGGTCGCAATCAGCCCCAGCATTTT; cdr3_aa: CASRGGHTGRNQPQHF
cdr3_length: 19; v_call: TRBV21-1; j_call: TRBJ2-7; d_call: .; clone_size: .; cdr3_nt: TGTGCCAGCGCCCTATCGGGACTAGCGGAGTTAAAGAGCTCCTACGAGCAGTACTTC; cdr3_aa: CASALSGLAELKSSYEQYF
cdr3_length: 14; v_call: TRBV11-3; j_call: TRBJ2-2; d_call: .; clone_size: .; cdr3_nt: TGTGCCAGCAGCTTAGGCAGGGGCGGCGGGGAGCTGTTTTTT; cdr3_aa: CASSLGRGGGELFF
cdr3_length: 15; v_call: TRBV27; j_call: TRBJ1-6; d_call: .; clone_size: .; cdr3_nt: TGTGCCAGCAGTACGGACACCGCTCCTTTTTCACCCCTCCACTTT; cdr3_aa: CASSTDTAPFSPLHF
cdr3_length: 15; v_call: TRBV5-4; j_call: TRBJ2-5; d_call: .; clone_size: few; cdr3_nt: TGTGCCAGCACCCCCCCCACGGGGGCCCAAGAGACCCAGTACTTC; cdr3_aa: CASTPPTGAQETQYF
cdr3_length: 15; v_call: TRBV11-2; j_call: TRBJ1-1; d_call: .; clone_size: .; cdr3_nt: TGTGCCAGCAGCTTGACAGAAAACTTGAACACTGAAGCTTTCTTT; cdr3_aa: CASSLTENLNTEAFF
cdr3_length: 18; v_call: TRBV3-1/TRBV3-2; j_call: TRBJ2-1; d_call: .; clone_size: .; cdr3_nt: TGTGCCAGCAGCCAAGAGGTTAGCGGCAGCAGCTCCTACAATGAGCAGTTCTTC; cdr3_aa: CASSQEVSGSSSYNEQFF
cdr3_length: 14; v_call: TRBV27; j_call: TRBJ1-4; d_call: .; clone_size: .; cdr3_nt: TGTGCCAGCAGCCCCCGGGGTCTTAATGAAAAACTGTTTTTT; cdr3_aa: CASSPRGLNEKLFF
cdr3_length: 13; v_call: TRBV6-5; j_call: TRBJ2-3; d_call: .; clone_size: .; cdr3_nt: TGTGCCGCCGTTCGGACAGGCACAGATACGCAGTATTTT; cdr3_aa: CAAVRTGTDTQYF
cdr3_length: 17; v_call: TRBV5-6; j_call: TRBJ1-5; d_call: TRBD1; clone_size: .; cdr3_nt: TGTGCCAGCAGCTTGAAGCGCACAGGGGGTCTCAATCAGCCCCAGCATTTT; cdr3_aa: CASSLKRTGGLNQPQHF
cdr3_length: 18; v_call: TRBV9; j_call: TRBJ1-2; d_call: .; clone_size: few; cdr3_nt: TGTGCCAGCAGCGTAGCCCAGGTGGGGACTTTAGCTAACTATGGCTACACCTTC; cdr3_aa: CASSVAQVGTLANYGYTF
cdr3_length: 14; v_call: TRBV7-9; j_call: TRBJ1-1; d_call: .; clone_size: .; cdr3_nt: TGTGCCAGCAGCTTACCAGCGTTAAACACTGAAGCTTTCTTT; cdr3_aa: CASSLPALNTEAFF
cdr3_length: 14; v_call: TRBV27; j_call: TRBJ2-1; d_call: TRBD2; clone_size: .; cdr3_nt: TGTGCCAGCTTAGCGGGAGGGCCAGTTTATGAGCAGTTCTTC; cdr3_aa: CASLAGGPVYEQFF
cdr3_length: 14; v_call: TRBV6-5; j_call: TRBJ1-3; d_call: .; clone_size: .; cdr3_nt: TGTGCCAGCAGTCCTATGATGACGGTAAACACCATATATTTT; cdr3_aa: CASSPMMTVNTIYF
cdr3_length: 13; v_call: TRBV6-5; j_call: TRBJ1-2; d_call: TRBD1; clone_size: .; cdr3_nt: TGTGCCAGCAGAACGACAGGGGTCGACGGCTACACCTTC; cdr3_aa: CASRTTGVDGYTF
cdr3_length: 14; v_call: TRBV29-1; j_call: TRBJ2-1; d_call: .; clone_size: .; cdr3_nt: TGCAGCGTTGCGCTAAGACTGCCTTACAATGAGCAGTTCTTC; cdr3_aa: CSVALRLPYNEQFF
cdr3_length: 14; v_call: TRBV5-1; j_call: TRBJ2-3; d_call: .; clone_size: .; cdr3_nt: TGCGCCAGCAGCTTTAGCGCCAGCACAGATACGCAGTATTTT; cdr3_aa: CASSFSASTDTQYF
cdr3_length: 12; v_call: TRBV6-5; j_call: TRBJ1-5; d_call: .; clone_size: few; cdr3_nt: TGTGCCAGCCGGGGGCCGGATCAGCCCCAGCATTTT; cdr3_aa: CASRGPDQPQHF
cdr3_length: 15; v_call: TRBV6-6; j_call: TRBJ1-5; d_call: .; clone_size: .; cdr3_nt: TGTGCCAGCACCACCTCGGGCAGGAGCAATCAGCCCCAGCATTTT; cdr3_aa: CASTTSGRSNQPQHF
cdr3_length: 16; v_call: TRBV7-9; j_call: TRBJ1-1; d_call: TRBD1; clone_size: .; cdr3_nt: TGTGCCAGCAGCCTTCGGGGGGGACAGGGAATAACTGAAGCTTTCTTT; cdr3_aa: CASSLRGGQGITEAFF
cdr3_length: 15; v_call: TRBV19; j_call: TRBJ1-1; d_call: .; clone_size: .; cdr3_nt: TGTGCCAGTAGTACTCTAAGGGGGGGGAACACTGAAGCTTTCTTT; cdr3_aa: CASSTLRGGNTEAFF
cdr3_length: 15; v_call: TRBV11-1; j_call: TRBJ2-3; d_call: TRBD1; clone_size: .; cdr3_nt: TGTGCCAGCAGCCGCCAGGGACAGAGCACAGATACGCAGTATTTT; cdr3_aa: CASSRQGQSTDTQYF
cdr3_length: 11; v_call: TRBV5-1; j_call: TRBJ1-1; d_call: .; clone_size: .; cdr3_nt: TGCGATGGACGGTTTAACACTGAAGCTTTCTTT; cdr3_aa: CDGRFNTEAFF